This TCR beta chain is drawn from a study of siplizumab effects on memory and regulatory T cells (dated by TCRdb to the late 2010s). Background on the whole study: The effect of the anti-CD2 antibody siplizumab on alloreactive T-cell subsets was examined in allogeneic mixed lymphocyte reactions constructed from human PBMCs. Summary of the overall study and its limitations: For roughly 80-97% of proliferating CD4+ or CD8+ clones, no naive or memory phenotype could be assigned. Unstimulated naive T cells appeared to be more diverse than memory T cells, and naive cells seemed to make a substantial contribution to the alloresponse. Whether proliferating Tregs from siplizumab cultures were suppressive was not functionally confirmed. Among mappable alloreactive CD4+ clones, the Treg-derived fraction averaged approximately 69% with siplizumab versus 26.9% in control reactions. Because sequences below about 10^-5 frequency were poorly captured, only a minor fraction of alloreactive clones could be mapped to unstimulated subsets. The cumulative frequency of alloreactive sequences that could be traced back to unstimulated CD4+ memory T cells was significantly reduced by siplizumab.

Sorted unstimulated T cells and proliferating T cells recovered from mixed lymphocyte reactions underwent TCRbeta CDR3 sequencing. Fresh whole blood from fewer than twelve HLA-typed healthy donors was used to isolate PBMCs. Unstimulated CD4+ non-regulatory T cells were FACS-sorted to map the origin of alloreactive clones. Concerning this clone: The target of this receptor is not known. No quality values exist for individual bases; no much larger clone is one base distant.

V ends up 0 bases short and J 5 bases short, with an unmatched junction base count of 7. In the germline V gene, CDR1 corresponds to SGHTS and CDR2 to YDEGEE. CDR3 length: 16 amino acids, cysteine to phenylalanine. Only CDR3 DNA remains: 48 bases, in frame from the first base. Receptor amplification or capture employed the immunoSEQ multiplex PCR assay. The deep sequencing platform assayed roughly 10^5 TCR templates per sample. Genomic DNA extracted from sorted T cells was the material used for TCRbeta CDR3 sequencing. The original pipeline was this. The R programming language was used for clonal analysis of TCRbeta CDR3 data. Alloreactive CD4+ and CD8+ clones were identified by comparing unstimulated samples to CFSE-low samples taken after the reaction. Regulatory or non-regulatory origin was assigned to alloreactive CD4+ clones by matching of sequences to sorted unstimulated Treg and non-Treg repertoires. The table was pulled from immuneACCESS by TCRdb, which kept in-frame rearrangements only. Such tables lose some clones; where checked, under half of the loss comes from unresolved V genes, and the rest has no known cause. V and J calls and clone size are given by that table; D and trimming were obtained from the DNA. The sample profile shows some 110,000 clones; about 94% of them were found once. The ten most abundant clones make up roughly 1.7% of the sample.

This receptor chain uses TRBV5-8 and TRBJ1-5; 8 central nucleotides agree with TRBD1. Sample: non-Treg CD4+ T cells sorted from blood. Explained via the paper, the cell subset or site label denotes: FACS-sorted unstimulated CD4+ non-regulatory T cells. This receptor was identified in a human donor in good health. The sequenced DNA is TGTGCCAGCAGCTTGGGGGACAGGAACCCATATCAGCCCCAGCATTTT. This encodes CASSLGDRNPYQPQHF.